This TCR beta chain came from a study of early T cells in non-severe SARS-CoV-2 infection. About the research overall: Sequencing was performed on bulk RNA from unsorted whole blood, leaving chains unpaired.

General study results and limits: Anti-spike CD8 specificities were favored by VDJdb matching, whose results missed private and CD4 specificities.

cDNA molecules, individually, were tagged with unique molecular identifiers. One entry per CDR3 protein results from TCRdb running MiXCR on the 5' RACE reads. The sample includes fewer than 80,000 distinct CDR3 sequences, about 12% of them seen just once. On this clonotype itself: Its specificity is unknown.

This material consisted of whole blood, taken at baseline. This receptor was obtained from an adult who was a healthcare worker with PCR-confirmed SARS-CoV-2 infection or an uninfected control (not recorded which). The donor label of this sample is uncertain.

In DNA form, the CDR3 reads TGCAGCGCCCGCGCGGATAATCGGAACACTGAAGCTTTCTTT. It translates to CSARADNRNTEAFF. The chain links TRBV29-1 to TRBJ1-1; D uncertain. Trimming shortened V by 7 bases and J by 1 base, and 16 bases separated the two germline ends. This CDR3 is built from 14 residues. CDR1 is SQVTM and CDR2 is ANQGSEA in the germline V gene.